This T cell receptor (beta chain) was sequenced for a study of T cell repertoires in cytomegalovirus infection (dated by TCRdb to between 2019 and 2020). At the level of the whole study: Recently identified HLA-C-restricted CMV epitopes, whose presentation resists viral immunomodulation, were targeted by peptide stimulations together with well-studied HLA-B-restricted epitopes. Donor HLA type was relevant to the analysis, because carriage of CMV infection together with the matching HLA type was indicated by public TCR beta signatures.

The treatment or condition label, as the study defines it: in vitro stimulation with specific CMV peptide epitopes to enrich CMV-specific T cells. Findings and caveats that apply to the study as a whole: In both this cohort and an independent roughly 400-donor cohort, the cumulative frequency of public TCR beta family members distinguished carriers of CMV infection plus the relevant HLA type. The ex vivo response was dominated by HLA-C-restricted CMV-specific TCR beta clonotypes, which also provided the single most frequent clonotype in two of eight donors.

This clonotype appeared many times. There is no known antigen for this receptor. Qualities for individual bases were not recorded, and no much larger clone is one base off. The run used an Illumina HiSeq 1500. In-frame beta chains were kept once TCRdb had trimmed the public reads at Q25 with fastp and called clones with MiXCR. Here each entry gathers all rows of one CDR3 protein and keeps the most common genes and DNA. The sample table contains around 710,000 distinct CDR3 sequences; only one count was recorded for under 35% of them. Jointly, the top ten make up 13% of the sample. The junction carries 7 bases between V and J, which are trimmed by 0 bases and 7 bases respectively. For CDR1 and CDR2, the germline V gene (reference sequence) lists MNHNY and SVGAGI. The CDR3 starts with the cysteine, ends with the phenylalanine, and has 14 residues. Here the CDR3 DNA is all that survives: 42 bases in frame from base 1.

This clonotype was sampled from a human donor in good health (CMV status not recorded). Some clones in this sample may be carry-over from other donors' samples. The sequence is built from TRBV6-6 and TRBJ1-6; a confident D gene designation cannot be given. Sequences were derived from cultured CD8+ T cells from PBMCs, sampled from culture after CMV antigen stimulation. The CDR3 corresponds to CASSYSTPNSPLHF. The DNA sequence is TGTGCCAGCAGTTACTCGACGCCCAATTCACCCCTCCACTTT.